Sequencing of this T cell receptor (beta chain) was carried out in a study of T cell responses to AZD1222 COVID-19 vaccine. General observations from the study: Spike-specific TCR repertoires showed rising breadth and depth after two AZD1222 doses. Donor demographics were predominantly white British with a female majority; clonal diversity may be underestimated. Regions left unmutated in variants are reportedly the target of nearly half of spike-specific TCRs. Without day 14 samples, only post-peak T cell repertoires were studied.

The CDR3 is 14 amino acids. CDR1 is SGHNT and CDR2 is YYREEE in the germline V gene (reference sequence). V was clipped by 1 base and J by 4 bases, with 8 bases between them. Measured with immunoSEQ multiplex PCR; TCRdb has only the in-frame clones, and not every one. The repertoire holds 55,000 to 80,000 clones, with approximately 83% as singletons. Notes on this clone: The antigen remains unidentified.

This receptor was identified in an adult in good health. This chain connects TRBV5-4 to TRBJ1-4; D gene uncertain. This material consisted of peripheral blood, taken on day 0 of AZD1222 vaccination. The CDR3 DNA is TGTGCCAGCAGCTTGTCATACGGTAATGAAAAACTGTTTTTT. Translated, it gives CASSLSYGNEKLFF. Drawing the rest from reference TRBV5-4 and TRBJ1-4, the complete variable domain is ETGVTQSPTHLIKTRGQQVTLRCSSQSGHNTVSWYQQALGQGPQFIFQYYREEENGRGNFPPRFSGLQFPNYSSELNVNALELDDSALYLCASSLSYGNEKLFFGSGTQLSVL.